This TCR beta chain originates from a study of blood T cells in healthy people across ages. Note on this clonotype: Its antigen is not known. A junction end diverges from the germline sequence, so it may reflect a read error.

The authors ran a second PCR of about 6 to 11 cycles using a sample-barcoded 5' primer and a J-beta primer mix. TCRdb re-analysed the 5' RACE reads in MiXCR, keeping a single row per CDR3 protein. The sample carries 650,000 to 1,000,000 distinct CDR3 sequences, 30% to 45% recorded once. General observations from the study: Naive T cell percentage showed a strong correlation with the diversity of TCR beta. Nothing was known about donor CMV status, and this possibly confounded expanded clonotype changes. While age rose, TCR beta diversity per million T cells dropped in a roughly linear way.

The sample was blood. This clonotype was obtained from a man between 18 and 35 years old in good health.

The CDR3 DNA is TGCGCCTGCAGCTTGACTAGCGGTAGCACAGATACGCAGTATTTT. Its protein product is CACSLTSGSTDTQYF. The chain recombines TRBV5-1 with TRBJ2-3; 9 bases map to TRBD2. CDR3 length equals 15 residues. Germline V gene sequence: CDR1 SGHRS, CDR2 YFSETQ.